Below are 13 T cell receptor beta chains sequenced from a single sample in a study of blood T cell repertoires in COVID-19. Some clones are missing from TCRdb's copy, which holds only in-frame ones; the method was immunoSEQ multiplex PCR. The table includes 140,000 to 150,000 clones, just under 80% detected once. The sequenced sample was peripheral blood. These receptors all stem from a woman aged 55 to 70 with acute or convalescent COVID-19.

This sequence joins TRBV3-1 (or the pseudogene TRBV3-2) and TRBJ1-6; 12 bases fit TRBD1. CDR1 LGHDT and CDR2 YNNKEL come from the germline V gene (reference sequence). This CDR3 comprises 16 residues. The junction had 3 bases not matched to a gene; V was cut back by 2 bases and J by 7 bases. CDR3 loop: CASSQLGQGANSPLHF. CDR3 nucleotides: TGTGCCAGCAGCCAATTGGGACAGGGGGCGAATTCACCCCTCCACTTT.

This chain links TRBV5-6 with TRBJ2-7, with TRBD2 matching over 9 bases. The CDR3 runs to 15 residues. Germline V gives CDR1 SGHDT, CDR2 YYEEEE. After removal of 5 bases from V and 0 bases from J, the junction contained 6 bases not matched to a gene. The CDR3 nucleotides are TGTGCCAGCAGACCGGGACTAGCAAGCTCCTACGAGCAGTACTTC. Translating it yields CASRPGLASSYEQYF.

This chain joins TRBV19 and TRBJ1-1; tentatively, D is TRBD1 (5 bases). CDR1 and CDR2 from the germline V gene are LNHDA and SQIVND (reference sequence). This CDR3 comprises 16 residues. V was clipped by 1 base and J by 1 base, with 13 bases between them. The CDR3: CASSIGRGRKNTEAFF. Here the CDR3 DNA reads TGTGCCAGTAGTATAGGGAGGGGTCGGAAGAACACTGAAGCTTTCTTT.

The chain is built from TRBV28 and TRBJ2-7; D may be TRBD2 (5 bases). This CDR3 spans 11 amino acids. Trimming took 4 bases from V and 7 from J, leaving 8 bases between them. Per the germline V gene, CDR1 is MDHEN and CDR2 is SYDVKM. The CDR3 DNA reads TGTGCCAGCAGTTGGAGAGGGGAGCAGTACTTC. This sequence encodes CASSWRGEQYF.

V usage is TRBV9 and J usage is TRBJ2-7; TRBD2 agrees at 8 bases. The germline V gene has CDR1 SGDLS and CDR2 YYNGEE. Trimming took 3 bases from V and 0 from J; bases not matched to a gene: 8. This CDR3 is 16 amino acids long. The CDR3 here is CASSATSGITSYEQYF. Written as DNA, the CDR3 is TGTGCCAGCAGCGCAACTAGCGGAATAACCTCCTACGAGCAGTACTTC.

The rearrangement links TRBV12-3 or TRBV12-4 to TRBJ2-7; perhaps TRBD2 as D (6 bases). This CDR3 contains 12 residues. V lost 4 bases to trimming and J lost 5 bases, with 9 bases between them. The CDR3: CASSSLAHEQYF. In DNA, the CDR3 is TGTGCCAGCAGTTCACTAGCCCACGAGCAGTACTTC.

The chain joins TRBV6-1 to TRBJ1-1; D not resolved. This CDR3 region has 15 residues. Trimming took 2 bases from V and 3 from J, leaving 13 bases between them. CDR1 and CDR2 from the germline V gene are MNHNS and SASEGT. In DNA, the CDR3 is TGTGCCAGCAGTGAAAGACTCAAGCTGGACACTGAAGCTTTCTTT. Its translation is CASSERLKLDTEAFF.

This chain uses TRBV25-1 with TRBJ2-1; D remains unclear. CDR1 and CDR2 from the germline V gene are MGHDK and SYGVNS. The CDR3 extends over 11 amino acids. V lost 7 bases and J lost 6, with 7 bases in between. CDR3 DNA: TGTGCCAGCAAAATAGCCAATGAGCAGTTCTTC. It translates to CASKIANEQFF.

J is TRBJ1-5 and V is TRBV30; 10 bases agree with TRBD1. Losses at the gene ends were 5 bases for V and 3 bases for J; bases not matched to a gene: 10. This CDR3 comprises 16 residues. Per the germline V gene, CDR1 is GTSNPN and CDR2 is SVGIG (reference sequence). This CDR3 reads CAWSLGQGQHNQPQHF. Written as DNA, the CDR3 is TGTGCCTGGTCCTTGGGACAGGGGCAACACAATCAGCCCCAGCATTTT.

The V call is TRBV5-1, the J call TRBJ2-2; D might be TRBD1 (6 bases). Looked up from germline, CDR1 is SGHRS and CDR2 is YFSETQ. Trimming shortened V by 0 bases and J by 3 bases, and 6 bases separated the two germline ends. The CDR3 has 14 residues. The CDR3 here is CASSLGGHTGELFF. CDR3 in DNA: TGCGCCAGCAGCTTGGGGGGGCACACCGGGGAGCTGTTTTTT.

The rearrangement links TRBV28 to TRBJ1-2, with 7 bases lining up with TRBD1. From germline, CDR1 is MDHEN and CDR2 SYDVKM. The CDR3 sequence is 15 residues long. V lost 1 base, J lost 7 bases, and 9 bases stayed unmatched. In DNA form, the CDR3 reads TGTGCCAGCAGTTTATTCGGGGGATCAGGGGGTGGCTACACCTTC. It translates to CASSLFGGSGGGYTF.

This clone was counted a single time. This chain connects TRBV9 to TRBJ1-6; D is ambiguous. The CDR3 consists of 13 residues. The V and J ends lost 3 bases and 10 bases respectively, with 11 bases between them. From germline, CDR1 is SGDLS and CDR2 YYNGEE. For the CDR3, the DNA is TGTGCCAGCAGCGCGCTGTCGGGGTCACCCCTCCACTTT. Translating gives CASSALSGSPLHF. The full variable domain, its missing parts supplied by reference TRBV9 and TRBJ1-6, is DSGVTQTPKHLITATGQRVTLRCSPRSGDLSVYWYQQSLDQGLQFLIQYYNGEERAKGNILERFSAQQFPDLHSELNLSSLELGDSALYFCASSALSGSPLHFGNGTRLTVT.

The chain uses TRBV12-3 or TRBV12-4 and TRBJ2-1; D gene unclear. Trimming cost V 5 bases and J 5 bases, with 4 bases left between them. The length of the CDR3 is 11 residues. The CDR3 nucleotides are TGTGCCAGCAGTGAGGACAATGAGCAGTTCTTC. Its protein is CASSEDNEQFF.